This T cell receptor beta chain was found in a study of cytotoxic CD8 clonotypes in ibrutinib-treated CLL. Study at large: IGHV unmutated around 17; relapsed/refractory about 10; treatment-naive more than 14. Timing of response sample collection was a median roughly 11 months after treatment start, with a range of 6 to 36.

Sequencing was performed with immunoSEQ multiplex PCR; in TCRdb, only in-frame clones are kept and a portion is missing. Seen here are 200,000 to 250,000 clones, roughly 70% observed once, and the top ten hold roughly 15%. The CDR3 sequence is 14 residues long. Deletions cut 4 bases from V and 3 bases from J, with 11 bases between. CDR1 is SGHRS and CDR2 is YFSETQ in the germline V gene. This clonotype was obtained from a human donor with chronic lymphocytic leukemia. The rearrangement uses TRBV5-1 and TRBJ1-5; D possibly corresponds to TRBD1 (5 bases). The input for sequencing was PBMCs, taken after 24 months of ibrutinib treatment. CDR3 sequence (DNA): TGCGCCAGCAGCCACGACGGGGCCAATCAGCCCCAGCATTTT. As protein: CASSHDGANQPQHF.